A single sample is the source of the 17 T cell receptor beta chains below, sequenced in a study of blood T cells in healthy people across ages. The authors ran a second PCR of 7 to 11 cycles using a sample-barcoded 5' primer and a J-beta primer mix. Each CDR3 protein gets one entry after TCRdb re-called the 5' RACE reads with MiXCR. The top ten hold 30% to 45% of the sample, which has about 640,000 distinct CDR3 sequences, 58% seen once. The sample comprised blood. The receptors were gathered from a man between 60 and 75 years old in good health.

The gene calls are TRBV2 and TRBJ1-2; the D gene is possibly TRBD1 (6 bases). Germline V gives CDR1 SNHLY, CDR2 FYNNEI. The CDR3 sequence is 14 residues long. Trimming took off 6 bases at V and 2 bases at J, with 13 bases between the two ends. The CDR3: CASRVFDRNYGYTF. CDR3 DNA sequence: TGTGCCAGCAGAGTTTTTGACAGGAACTATGGCTACACCTTC.

This chain uses TRBV29-1 with TRBJ1-2; possibly TRBD1 for D (5 bases). Trimming took off 4 bases at V and 7 bases at J, with 10 bases between the two ends. The CDR3 covers 11 residues. Germline V lookup: CDR1 SQVTM, CDR2 ANQGSEA. The CDR3 loop is CSVGGRGGYTF. CDR3 DNA: TGCAGCGTTGGGGGGAGGGGTGGCTACACCTTC.

V usage is TRBV6-6 and J usage is TRBJ2-7, with D tentatively TRBD1 (7 bases). V gave up 4 bases and J gave up 3 bases, with 13 bases separating them. This CDR3 contains 14 residues. Germline CDR1 reads MNHNY; CDR2 reads SVGAGI (reference sequence). CDR3 DNA sequence: TGTGCCAGCAGTTCGCGGGACAGTGGCTACGAGCAGTACTTC. This gives the protein CASSSRDSGYEQYF.

On this clonotype: This could be a read error, since a much larger clone is one nucleotide away. This rearrangement joins TRBV25-1 to TRBJ1-1; TRBD1 matches 9 bases. The junction had 2 bases not matched to a gene; V was cut back by 5 bases and J by 4 bases. The CDR3 contains 13 residues. CDR1 is MGHDK and CDR2 is SYGVNS in the germline V gene. CDR3 DNA: TGTGCCAGCAGTCGGACAGGGGCCACTGAAGCTTTCTTT. As protein: CASSRTGATEAFF.

The V and J genes are TRBV12-3 or TRBV12-4 and TRBJ2-1; TRBD2 agrees at 13 bases. The CDR3 is made up of 15 amino acids. V shed 1 base and J 8 bases; nucleotides not matched to a gene: 2. The CDR3 DNA follows: TGTGCCAGCAGTTTAGAGGGGACTAGCGGGGATGAGCAGTTCTTC. Translated, it gives CASSLEGTSGDEQFF.

This clonotype was recorded a few times. The CDR3: CSVGGGWTYNEQFF. The CDR3 DNA sequence: TGCAGCGTCGGGGGGGGGTGGACCTACAATGAGCAGTTCTTC. The chain links TRBV29-1 to TRBJ2-1; 8 bases fit TRBD2. Germline CDR1 reads SQVTM; CDR2 reads ANQGSEA. V shed 6 bases, J shed 2 bases, and the junction held 6 bases outside the gene matches. The CDR3 totals 14 residues.

As to this clonotype: The junction shows a germline mismatch at one end, possibly a read error. The CDR3 bases are TGCAGCACTGGGACTAGCGGGGGATACTACAATGAGCGGTTCTTC. Protein: CSTGTSGGYYNERFF. The chain couples TRBV29-1 to TRBJ2-1; 14 nucleotides match TRBD2. In germline, CDR1 is SQVTM, CDR2 ANQGSEA. The CDR3 extends over 15 amino acids.

The chain uses TRBV12-3 or TRBV12-4 and TRBJ2-5; 12 bases line up with TRBD2. The CDR3 sequence is 17 residues long. The J segment lost 4 bases and the V segment lost 1 base, leaving 7 bases of the junction unmatched. This chain's CDR3 is CASSLGASGGVLETQYF. The CDR3, as DNA: TGTGCCAGCAGTTTAGGGGCTAGCGGGGGGGTACTAGAGACCCAGTACTTC.

The rearrangement links TRBV11-2 to TRBJ2-5; 7 nucleotides match TRBD2. Germline V gene data show CDR1 as SGHAT and CDR2 as FQNNGV. The CDR3 extends over 17 amino acids. Trimming removed 0 bases from V and 5 bases from J; junction bases left unmatched: 12. The CDR3 reads CASSLDGQAGYGETQYF. Here the CDR3 DNA reads TGTGCCAGCAGCTTAGATGGGCAAGCGGGGTATGGGGAGACCCAGTACTTC.

This clonotype was recorded a few times. This chain uses TRBV29-1 with TRBJ2-7; D uncertain. V lost 5 bases and J 0 bases, leaving 11 bases between the germline ends. Germline CDR1 reads SQVTM; CDR2 reads ANQGSEA. The CDR3 has 13 residues. In nucleotides, the CDR3 is TGCAGCGTTAGTTGGGATCCCTCCTACGAGCAGTACTTC. This translates into CSVSWDPSYEQYF.

This clonotype was seen only a few times. The V call is TRBV29-1, the J call TRBJ2-1, with TRBD2 identical over 11 bases. There are 15 residues in the CDR3. Trimming took 1 base from V and 7 from J; bases not matched to a gene: 6. Germline V CDR1 and CDR2: SQVTM, ANQGSEA. In DNA, the CDR3 is TGCAGCGTTGAAGGACTAGCGGGGTTGATGAATGAGCAGTTCTTC. This codes for CSVEGLAGLMNEQFF.

The V call is TRBV7-6, the J call TRBJ2-7, with TRBD2 matching over 7 bases. This CDR3 is built from 16 residues. The germline gives CDR1 SGHVS, CDR2 FNYEAQ. V trimming: 6 bases; J trimming: 7 bases; junction bases outside the gene matches: 18. CDR3 sequence (DNA): TGTGCCAGCAGTTCTATCAGCGGGGCTCTACTCAATGAGCAGTACTTC. It translates to CASSSISGALLNEQYF.

The V and J genes are TRBV20-1 and TRBJ2-3, with 10 positions matching TRBD2. This CDR3 spans 17 amino acids. CDR1 and CDR2 from the germline V gene are DFQATT and SNEGSKA (reference sequence). Trimming took 0 bases from V and 5 from J; bases not matched to a gene: 11. This chain's CDR3 is CSARDVWSGGAKDTQYF. The CDR3 DNA reads as TGCAGTGCTAGAGATGTCTGGAGCGGGGGGGCGAAAGATACGCAGTATTTT.

The rearrangement uses TRBV27 and TRBJ1-6; tentative D call: TRBD1 (5 bases). CDR1 MNHEY and CDR2 SMNVEV come from the germline V gene (reference sequence). V lost 1 base, J lost 7 bases, and 8 bases lay in between. The CDR3 length is 14 residues. As DNA, the CDR3 is TGTGCCAGCAGTTTATGGGGGAGCAATTCACCCCTCCACTTT. Translated, it gives CASSLWGSNSPLHF.

In this sample, this clonotype turned up a few times. V is TRBV5-1 and J is TRBJ2-3, with D perhaps TRBD1 (5 bases). There are 12 residues in the CDR3. The germline V gene has CDR1 SGHRS and CDR2 YFSETQ. V was pared by 4 bases and J by 6 bases, with 9 bases between. The CDR3 region has the DNA TGCGCCAGCAGCATGGCAGGGGATACGCAGTATTTT. Translating it yields CASSMAGDTQYF. Combining the CDR3 with reference TRBV5-1 and TRBJ2-3 gives the whole variable domain KAGVTQTPRYLIKTRGQQVTLSCSPISGHRSVSWYQQTPGQGLQFLFEYFSETQRNKGNFPGRFSGRQFSNSRSEMNVSTLELGDSALYLCASSMAGDTQYFGPGTRLTVL.

This sequence joins TRBV29-1 and TRBJ2-3, with D unresolved. There are 14 residues in the CDR3. V was cut by 1 base and J by 0 bases, with 8 bases left in between. Germline lookup yields CDR1 SQVTM and CDR2 ANQGSEA. CDR3 sequence (DNA): TGCAGCGTTGAAGCGGACGGGAGCACAGATACGCAGTATTTT. Translation: CSVEADGSTDTQYF.

This clonotype showed up just a few times. J is TRBJ2-1 and V is TRBV3-1, with D perhaps matching TRBD2 (5 bases). Looked up from germline, CDR1 is LGHDT and CDR2 is YNNKEL (reference sequence). With 1 base removed from V and 1 base from J, the gap between germline ends came to 5 bases. This CDR3 has 14 amino acids. The CDR3 DNA reads TGTGCCAGCAGCCAAGCGGGATCCTACAATGAGCAGTTCTTC. Protein: CASSQAGSYNEQFF.